The T cell receptor (beta chain) under discussion was sequenced for a study of blood T cell repertoires in COVID-19. Study in general: Some COVID-19 samples were acute and others convalescent; all came from the United States, Italy and Spain. PBMCs, B-cell-depleted T cells, or T cells provided the cDNA or gDNA that made up the material.

The V end was cut by 3 bases, the J end by 1 base, with 9 bases between. Germline CDR1 is SGHAT and CDR2 is FQNNGV. The CDR3 sequence is 14 residues long. Profiled with immunoSEQ multiplex PCR; TCRdb holds only in-frame clones, not every one. The sample consists of approximately 290,000 clones, 70% to 85% of them appearing once. Seattle patient enrollment occurred during active infection, with longitudinal follow-up thereafter. The receptor was isolated from a human donor with COVID-19, enrolled during active disease. The donor label of this sample is uncertain. The sequenced material came from peripheral blood. The chain is built from TRBV11-2 and TRBJ1-1, with D unclear. DNA of the CDR3: TGTGCCAGCAGCTTTCGCCGGGGGAACACTGAAGCTTTCTTT. This codes for CASSFRRGNTEAFF.